The 9 T cell receptor beta chains listed next were all sequenced from one sample in a study of T cells in Graves' hyperthyroidism and ophthalmopathy. TCR beta CDR3 region amplification was performed from RNA transcripts. TCR CDR3 regions were first amplified by RT-PCR with HTBI primers. TCRdb processed the multiplex PCR reads anew with MiXCR; each CDR3 protein has one entry. The data show 450,000 to 600,000 distinct CDR3 sequences, with 15% to 20% seen just once and roughly 50% held by the top ten. The sequencing sample was made of blood. The receptors derive from a man between 35 and 55 years old with Graves' ophthalmopathy.

The chain recombines TRBV7-9 with TRBJ2-1; the match to TRBD2 covers 9 bases. V gave up 2 bases and J gave up 3 bases; unmatched junction bases: 5. CDR1 and CDR2 (germline): SEHNR, FQNEAQ (reference sequence). The CDR3 loop spans 16 amino acids. CDR3 protein: CASSLSRLAVYNEQFF. The CDR3 nucleotides read TGTGCCAGCAGCTTATCACGACTAGCGGTCTACAATGAGCAGTTCTTC.

The chain employs TRBV6-1 and TRBJ2-1; TRBD2 matches 12 bases. The CDR3 has 17 amino acids. The V gene's germline CDR1 is MNHNS and CDR2 SASEGT. V was pared by 6 bases and J by 0 bases, with 6 bases of the junction left unmatched. The CDR3 sequence: CASSSLAGGSSYNEQFF. The CDR3 DNA follows: TGTGCCAGCAGCTCCCTAGCGGGAGGGAGCTCCTACAATGAGCAGTTCTTC.

This clonotype has only a few counts. The germline gene is not matched at one end of the junction; a read error may be the cause. CDR3 nucleotides: TGCGCCAGCCGCTTAGCGGGAGTTGCGGAGCAGTACTTC. This encodes CASRLAGVAEQYF. V and J are TRBV5-1 and TRBJ2-7; TRBD2 matches 9 bases. CDR1 is SGHRS and CDR2 is YFSETQ in the germline V gene. The CDR3 sequence is 13 residues long.

This clonotype was seen many times. The chain uses TRBV5-1 and TRBJ2-1; TRBD1 agrees at 9 bases. Germline V lookup: CDR1 SGHRS, CDR2 YFSETQ. Trimming at V came to 0 bases and at J to 6 bases, leaving 4 bases not matched to a gene. The CDR3 spans 15 residues. Here the CDR3 DNA reads TGCGCCAGCAGCTTGGGCGACAGGGGGGCCAATGAGCAGTTCTTC. Translation: CASSLGDRGANEQFF.

This rearrangement joins TRBV10-2 to TRBJ1-1, with TRBD1 matching over 8 bases. There are 14 residues in the CDR3. The V and J ends lost 3 bases and 5 bases, in that order; junction bases with no gene match: 5. Germline V gene data show CDR1 as WSHSY and CDR2 as SAAADI. CDR3 region: CASSDPTGGTEAFF. The CDR3 nucleotides read TGCGCCAGCAGTGATCCAACAGGGGGGACTGAAGCTTTCTTT.

This clonotype has just a few counts. The rearrangement links TRBV5-1 to TRBJ2-1, with D hard to call. V was clipped by 0 bases and J by 7 bases, with 14 bases between them. This CDR3 contains 15 residues. Germline V gene data show CDR1 as SGHRS and CDR2 as YFSETQ. This CDR3 is CASSLDLGLGNEQFF. The DNA of the CDR3 is TGCGCCAGCAGCTTGGATCTGGGTTTGGGGAATGAGCAGTTCTTC.

At least ten counts were recorded for this clonotype. The chain recombines TRBV20-1 with TRBJ2-5, with D perhaps TRBD1 (8 bases). Per the germline V gene, CDR1 is DFQATT and CDR2 is SNEGSKA (reference sequence). Deletions cut 0 bases from V and 1 base from J, with 15 bases between. The CDR3 extends over 16 amino acids. The CDR3 DNA reads TGCAGTGCTAGAGATCGAACAGGGGGGGCCCAAGAGACCCAGTACTTC. Its translation is CSARDRTGGAQETQYF.

The chain uses TRBV7-3 and TRBJ2-3, with 8 positions matching TRBD1. V lost 2 bases and J lost 6; bases outside the gene matches: 7. This CDR3 is 15 amino acids long. Germline V CDR1 and CDR2: SGHTA, FQGTGA. The CDR3 sequence is CASSLGQGSVDTQYF. The CDR3 coding sequence is TGTGCCAGCAGCTTAGGACAGGGCAGCGTGGATACGCAGTATTTT.

The V call is TRBV7-2, the J call TRBJ2-1, with TRBD1 matching over 7 bases. The CDR3 covers 16 residues. Germline V gene lookup returns CDR1 SGHTA and CDR2 FQGNSA. The trim removed 3 bases at V and 0 bases at J, leaving 5 bases unmatched. This CDR3 is CASSFYRGSSYNEQFF. The CDR3 nucleotides are TGTGCCAGCAGCTTTTACAGGGGAAGCTCCTACAATGAGCAGTTCTTC.